The 23 T cell receptor beta chains reported below all come from one sample, sequenced in a study of STAT5B mutations in CD4+ large granular lymphocyte leukemia (dated 2022 in TCRdb). Library construction relied on the immunoSEQ multiplex PCR assay. Imported from immuneACCESS, the table was reduced by TCRdb to in-frame sequences with V and J called. These copies leave out some clones; in studies compared against another copy, an unresolved V gene accounts for under half, and the cause of the remainder is not known. Recorded for this sample are 25,000 to 35,000 clones; around four fifths of them occurred a single time. Roughly 0.31% of the sample goes to the ten largest clones. The sequencing sample was made of CD4+ T cells from blood buffy coats. The receptors derive from a human donor in good health.

V and J are TRBV6-6 and TRBJ1-5, with D possibly matching TRBD1 (5 bases). The germline gives CDR1 MNHNY, CDR2 SVGAGI (reference sequence). With 5 bases removed from V and 4 bases from J, the gap between germline ends came to 12 bases. CDR3 size: 14 residues. CDR3 coding DNA: TGTGCCAGCAGTGGGGGACGGAGTAATCAGCCCCAGCATTTT. Residues: CASSGGRSNQPQHF.

This sequence joins TRBV11-3 and TRBJ2-1; TRBD2 aligns across 8 bases. The CDR3 is 14 amino acids. Trimming removed 1 base from V and 4 bases from J; junction bases left unmatched: 0. CDR1 and CDR2 (germline): SGHNT, YENEEA. The CDR3 is CASSLGLAYNEQFF. As DNA, the CDR3 is TGTGCCAGCAGCTTAGGACTAGCGTACAATGAGCAGTTCTTC.

The chain couples TRBV6-1 to TRBJ2-1; TRBD2 agrees at 8 bases. This CDR3 contains 15 residues. The V gene end was trimmed by 7 bases and the J gene end by 8 bases; junction bases not matched to a gene: 13. The germline V gene has CDR1 MNHNS and CDR2 SASEGT. The CDR3: CASKLGLVGEYEQFF. DNA of the CDR3: TGTGCCAGCAAACTGGGACTAGTAGGGGAGTATGAGCAGTTCTTC.

This clone was seen once. V and J are TRBV5-6 and TRBJ2-3, with D perhaps assigned TRBD1 or TRBD2 (6 bases each). The germline gives CDR1 SGHDT, CDR2 YYEEEE. The CDR3 has 15 amino acids. V lost 1 base to trimming and J lost 1 base, with 10 bases between them. The CDR3 here is CASSLRGVGTDTQYF. CDR3 coding DNA: TGTGCCAGCAGCTTGAGGGGGGTGGGCACAGATACGCAGTATTTT.

The rearrangement uses TRBV10-3 and TRBJ2-6, with a possible D match to TRBD1 (5 bases). Germline CDR1 reads ENHRY; CDR2 reads SYGVKD. This CDR3 has 16 residues. Between the trimmed V and J ends, which lost 3 bases and 0 bases, there was a span of 9 bases. The CDR3 protein is CAISEYTGSGANVLTF. DNA of the CDR3: TGTGCCATCAGTGAATACACAGGCTCTGGGGCCAACGTCCTGACTTTC.

This clone was detected only a few times. The chain has TRBV10-3 and TRBJ2-6; D not resolved. This CDR3 is 16 amino acids long. Germline CDR1 reads ENHRY; CDR2 reads SYGVKD. Deletions cut 7 bases from V and 3 bases from J, with 16 bases between. The CDR3 nucleotides are TGTGCCATCACCCCAATGTTGGGCGGTGGGGCCAACGTCCTGACTTTC. Amino acid sequence: CAITPMLGGGANVLTF.

The genes are TRBV6-4 and TRBJ2-2; no definite D call. The germline CDR1 and CDR2 sequences are MRHNA and SNTAGT. The ends were cut back, 8 bases at V and 4 bases at J, with 17 bases in the middle. The CDR3 contains 15 residues. CDR3 in DNA: TGTGCCAGCGCCAATCTACCCTCGCCCACCGGGGAGCTGTTTTTT. As protein: CASANLPSPTGELFF.

This chain connects TRBV6-5 to TRBJ1-2; D uncertain. The germline V gene has CDR1 MNHEY and CDR2 SVGAGI. Trimming pared 6 bases from V and 2 bases from J, leaving 10 bases between. The CDR3 contains 13 residues. The CDR3 here is CASRQPGNYGYTF. Written as DNA, the CDR3 is TGTGCCAGCAGACAACCGGGAAACTATGGCTACACCTTC.

This clone was observed once. This chain joins TRBV6-5 and TRBJ1-2; the D gene is possibly TRBD1 (5 bases). Germline lookup yields CDR1 MNHEY and CDR2 SVGAGI. V lost 6 bases and J lost 4, with 15 bases in between. The CDR3 runs 14 residues. The CDR3 DNA follows: TGTGCCAGCAGACCCCCGACCGGGGGCTATGGCTACACCTTC. This gives the protein CASRPPTGGYGYTF.

J is TRBJ1-4 and V is TRBV28; the D is unclear. V lost 3 bases, J lost 6 bases, and 8 bases lay in between. Germline V CDR1 and CDR2: MDHEN, SYDVKM. This CDR3 is built from 13 residues. The CDR3 DNA reads as TGTGCCAGCAGTTTGCAAGGTTATGAAAAACTGTTTTTT. Translating gives CASSLQGYEKLFF.

This clone was seen only once. This chain uses TRBV5-1 with TRBJ2-1; 11 bases align to TRBD2. Trimming took 7 bases from V and 2 from J; bases not matched to a gene: 11. CDR1 is SGHRS, CDR2 YFSETQ, per germline. There are 17 residues in the CDR3. DNA of the CDR3: TGCGCCAGCTCTGAAAGACTAGCGGGATTTACCTACAATGAGCAGTTCTTC. It is translated as CASSERLAGFTYNEQFF.

The V call is TRBV6-1, the J call TRBJ2-3; D tentatively reads TRBD1 or TRBD2 (5 bases each). There are 15 residues in the CDR3. Germline CDR1 reads MNHNS; CDR2 reads SASEGT. The V end lost 2 bases, the J end lost 1 base, and 10 bases lay between the germline ends. CDR3 DNA: TGTGCCAGCAGTGAATGGGGGTTACGCACAGATACGCAGTATTTT. As protein: CASSEWGLRTDTQYF.

V is TRBV29-1 and J is TRBJ2-2; D unclear. Germline values: CDR1 SQVTM, CDR2 ANQGSEA. V was clipped by 7 bases and J by 7 bases, with 19 bases between them. CDR3 length: 14 residues. The CDR3 bases are TGCAGCGCTTCCCAAAGGAGCGCCGACGGGGAGCTGTTTTTT. Translating gives CSASQRSADGELFF.

This clone was counted a single time. The CDR3 protein is CASSEFLGTSDEQFF. As DNA, the CDR3 is TGTGCCAGCAGTGAATTTTTAGGGACTAGCGATGAGCAGTTCTTC. The chain carries TRBV6-1 and TRBJ2-1; 10 bases align to TRBD2. The germline CDR1 and CDR2 sequences are MNHNS and SASEGT. The CDR3 spans 15 residues. Trimming cost V 2 bases and J 8 bases; bases outside gene matches: 6.

The CDR3 here is CASSAQGHSNTGELFF. The CDR3 region has the DNA TGTGCCAGCAGCGCCCAGGGACACTCGAACACCGGGGAGCTGTTTTTT. The rearrangement links TRBV9 to TRBJ2-2, with D perhaps TRBD1 (6 bases). CDR3 size: 16 residues. The germline CDR1 and CDR2 sequences are SGDLS and YYNGEE. Deletions cut 3 bases from V and 0 bases from J, with 12 bases between.

The genes are TRBV7-6 and TRBJ2-7, with D possibly TRBD1 on 6 matching bases. Trimming took off 4 bases at V and 0 bases at J, with 13 bases between the two ends. CDR3 length: 15 amino acids. Germline values: CDR1 SGHVS, CDR2 FNYEAQ. The CDR3 DNA is TGTGCCAGCAGCTCCGGGACAACTAGCTCCTACGAGCAGTACTTC. Translated, it gives CASSSGTTSSYEQYF.

The chain is built from TRBV2 and TRBJ1-5; D is possibly TRBD1 (6 bases). Deletions cut 6 bases from V and 1 base from J, with 13 bases between. Germline V gives CDR1 SNHLY, CDR2 FYNNEI. There are 15 residues in the CDR3. CDR3 sequence: CASSDGTLSNQPQHF. The CDR3 region has the DNA TGTGCCAGCAGCGACGGGACACTCAGCAATCAGCCCCAGCATTTT.

This clone was seen a few times. The V and J genes are TRBV2 and TRBJ1-5; the D is unclear. V shed 3 bases and J shed 5 bases, with 8 bases lying between them. CDR3 length equals 13 residues. Per the germline V gene, CDR1 is SNHLY and CDR2 is FYNNEI. The CDR3 DNA is TGTGCCAGCAGTGAGGAGGGCCATCAGCCCCAGCATTTT. Amino acids: CASSEEGHQPQHF.

This chain connects TRBV19 to TRBJ1-2, with 9 nucleotides matching TRBD1. This CDR3 contains 15 residues. V gave up 5 bases and J gave up 5 bases; unmatched junction bases: 9. Germline V gene sequence: CDR1 LNHDA, CDR2 SQIVND (reference sequence). The CDR3 DNA sequence: TGTGCCAGTAGTGAACTTTCCGGGACAGGGTATGGCTACACCTTC. The encoded protein is CASSELSGTGYGYTF. Supplemented by reference TRBV19 and TRBJ1-2, the full variable domain reads DGGITQSPKYLFRKEGQNVTLSCEQNLNHDAMYWYRQDPGQGLRLIYYSQIVNDFQKGDIAEGYSVSREKKESFPLTVTSAQKNPTAFYLCASSELSGTGYGYTFGSGTRLTVV.

A few counts support this clone. The chain combines TRBV7-9 with TRBJ2-5, with a possible D match to TRBD1 (6 bases). In germline, CDR1 is SEHNR, CDR2 FQNEAQ (reference sequence). V lost 4 bases, J lost 4 bases, and 10 bases lay in between. CDR3 length: 13 amino acids. CDR3 loop: CASSSRGPETQYF. CDR3 in DNA: TGTGCCAGCAGCTCCAGGGGTCCAGAGACCCAGTACTTC.

The V gene is TRBV5-1, the J gene TRBJ2-3, with a weak D call TRBD2 (6 bases). V lost 0 bases and J lost 0, with 8 bases in between. Looked up from germline, CDR1 is SGHRS and CDR2 is YFSETQ. The CDR3 is 15 amino acids. CDR3 in DNA: TGCGCCAGCAGCTTGGACGGGACTAGCACAGATACGCAGTATTTT. Translation: CASSLDGTSTDTQYF.

V gene TRBV5-4 combines with J gene TRBJ2-2, with a possible D match to TRBD2 (6 bases). The CDR3 sequence is 16 residues long. Trimming took off 1 base at V and 0 bases at J, with 10 bases between the two ends. Germline CDR1 and CDR2: SGHNT and YYREEE (reference sequence). As DNA, the CDR3 is TGTGCCAGCAGCTTGCTTAGGGACTCGAACACCGGGGAGCTGTTTTTT. It is translated as CASSLLRDSNTGELFF.

The chain employs TRBV14 and TRBJ2-3; 10 positions agree with TRBD2. CDR3 size: 16 residues. Germline V gives CDR1 SGHDN, CDR2 FVKESK. The V gene end was trimmed by 3 bases and the J gene end by 5 bases; junction bases not matched to a gene: 8. CDR3 bases: TGTGCCAGCAGCCAGCTCGCTAGCGGGGGAGGAGATACGCAGTATTTT. Protein product: CASSQLASGGGDTQYF.